Below, one T cell receptor beta chain is given with its context. Its recognized antigen is unknown. Per-base quality was not reported, and no clone a single base away is much larger than it. The data originate from a study of blood T cell repertoires in COVID-19 (dated by TCRdb to the early 2020s). With respect to the entire study: Samples covering the acute and convalescent phases of COVID-19 were provided by collaborators in the United States, Italy and Spain. The prospective study material was composed of cDNA or gDNA derived from T cells, B-cell-depleted T cells, or PBMCs. The dataset comprised deeply sampled blood TCRbeta repertoires from subjects exposed to, actively infected with, or recovered from COVID-19. A freely available public database, intended as a resource for researchers studying the immune response to SARS-CoV-2, is where the repertoires were released. The samples were drawn from the first 160 participants of the ongoing ImmuneRACE study and from some 1,300 subjects provided by 6 global collaborators. A de-identified subject ID, COVID-19 status, age in years and sex were almost always included in the sample metadata. Where HLA class I and class II types were available, the types were taken from metadata supplied by the sample provider, not from assay-based typing.

The immunoSEQ Assay, a bias-controlled multiplex PCR, was used to amplify TCRbeta CDR3 regions from genomic DNA. The published analysis was carried out like this. Nucleated cell counts per sample were estimated from amplification of reference gene primers within the assay. To quantify the absolute abundance of each unique TCRbeta CDR3 rearrangement, sequence reads were collapsed and filtered. Productive Simpson clonality was computed per sample as the square root of Simpson's diversity index over productive rearrangements. This is the immuneACCESS table as TCRdb keeps it, with only in-frame sequences that have V and J called. A part of the clones is gone; compared with another copy, unresolved V genes explain less than half, and the rest is unexplained. V, J and clone size were drawn from that table, and D and trimming were deduced from the DNA. The sample contains under 300,000 clones, around nine tenths of them found a single time. The top ten constitute 2% to 2.5% of the sample.

Looking up the germline V gene yields CDR1 MNHEY and CDR2 SVGEGT. Inclusive of the bounding cysteine and phenylalanine, the CDR3 is 14 residues long. Only the CDR3 part of the read is kept: 42 bases, read in frame from the first base. A distance of 17 bases separates the germline ends of V and J, which lose 5 bases and 9 bases respectively. The study at large found these results: Clinical and demographic metadata were provided uncurated, with the amount varying by source and participant.

Samples from volunteer blood donors who had recovered from COVID-19 were contributed by a second Seattle source. The collaborating institutions used their own protocols to collect whole blood in K2EDTA tubes. For TCRbeta analysis, collaborators shipped samples as frozen whole blood, isolated PBMCs, or DNA extracted from either of those sample types. This TCR was recovered from a woman aged 40 to 50 who had recovered from COVID-19. The chain joins TRBV6-2 or TRBV6-3 to TRBJ2-1; the D gene is perhaps TRBD2, on 6 matching bases. Sequencing was performed on peripheral blood. The nucleotides are TGTGCCAGCAGTCCCCCCCTTCTGGGGGGTGAGCAGTTCTTC. This is translated as CASSPPLLGGEQFF.